The sequence of this TCR beta chain was determined in a study of T cell repertoires in cytomegalovirus infection. Overall study: An indication of both CMV infection and matching HLA type came from public TCR beta signatures.

A single record per CDR3 protein comes from TCRdb applying MiXCR to the reads. The sample lists some 170,000 distinct CDR3 sequences; approximately 18% were seen once. Study outcomes and limitations: Within the response measured ex vivo, HLA-C-restricted CMV-specific TCR beta clonotypes were dominant. Cumulative public TCR beta family frequency identified carriers of CMV plus the relevant HLA.

The CDR3 has 14 amino acids. Germline CDR1 SEHNR, CDR2 FQNEAQ (reference sequence). V was pared by 10 bases and J by 4 bases, with 7 bases of the junction left unmatched. Only a few counts were recorded for this clonotype. Its matching antigen is unknown. The source is a human donor in good health (CMV status not recorded). Some clones in this sample may be carry-over from other donors' samples. The rearrangement uses TRBV7-9 and TRBJ2-1, with 10 bases matching TRBD2. The source material was CD8+ T cells from PBMCs. The CDR3 DNA is TGTGCCATTATAGCGGGGGGCAAATACAATGAGCAGTTCTTC. The encoded protein is CAIIAGGKYNEQFF.